This T cell receptor (beta chain) emerged from a study of T cells in women clearing cervical HPV infection (dated by TCRdb to between 2017 and 2018). Study-wide context: Cases were approximately 25 women with histologically confirmed HPV16-related CIN3 or worse, including 2 invasive cancers. HLA typing was available for only a few women, so HLA type could not be excluded as a confounder. For cases, a median interval of approximately 150 days, with an interquartile range of about 90 to 210 days, was observed between lesion detection and blood sampling. As quality controls, five blinded duplicates were added to each group, bringing the total to approximately 60 samples made up of around 50 participants and some ten replicates. This exploratory proof-of-principle case-control study, nested within the Guanacaste HPV Natural History Study in Costa Rica, compared TCR repertoires among women with different cervical HPV16 outcomes. The parent cohort enrolled 10,049 women aged 18 or older in Guanacaste, Costa Rica, during about 1992 to 1994 and followed them for six to eight years. Cases were matched to controls by age within five years and by the year the sample was collected. Cases had a median age of about 35 years and controls had a median age of around 41, with no significant differences in baseline characteristics. The controls were over 20 women whose single incident HPV16 infection cleared within 12 months with no development of precancer or cancer. Blood from cases was collected at the visit at which the lesion was first identified, whereas blood from controls was collected once infection was no longer detected.

On the study overall, not on this receptor specifically: Cases had lower TRBV6-7 relative abundance than controls (approximately 0.1% versus 0.16%; Bonferroni P = 0.0008). Whether associations preceded infection or resulted from infection could not be shown with the cross-sectional design, and effector/memory subsets and HPV-specific T cells were not isolated. Cases were distinguished from controls with an estimated AUC of roughly 0.81 by random forest classifiers combining richness and V gene abundances. Because T-cell numbers per sample were unknown, differences in richness could reflect varying T-cell content rather than repertoire biology. Significantly higher TCR repertoire richness was observed in CIN3+ cases than in controls across sequencing depths, whereas no difference in evenness was found.

Every participant had a single incident cervical HPV16 infection, and prevalent HPV16 infections were excluded. Cervical HPV DNA was detected with MY09/MY11 PCR, and genotyping was done by dot-blot hybridization. Fifteen mL of heparinized blood was centrifuged, after which the buffy coat was aliquoted, frozen at -30 degrees C, and then stored at -80 degrees C. QIAGEN kits were used to extract genomic DNA from buffy coat specimens. From the cysteine up to the phenylalanine, the CDR3 has a length of 14 residues. Part of the CDR3 DNA is given, 33 bases translated from base 1. V sheds 5 bases and J sheds 1 base, leaving 12 bases between their ends. Reading the germline V gene (reference sequence) gives CDR1 GTSNPN and CDR2 SVGIG. TCR beta CDR3 regions were amplified by multiplex PCR using the immunoSEQ assay from an average of 1200 ng genomic DNA per sample. Primer bias was corrected in the assay by using a complete synthetic TCR repertoire to establish an amplification baseline. The amplicons were sequenced on the Illumina platform. The authors' pipeline ran thus. Sequences were error-corrected by clustering with frequency ratios and a modified nearest-neighbor algorithm and were then analyzed in the immunoSEQ Analyzer with IMGT gene definitions. At each rarefaction depth, TCR richness and evenness were averaged across 20 rarefaction repeats, and any sample with fewer sequences than the depth was left out. V, D and J gene relative abundances were compared between groups with Wilcoxon rank sum tests, applying FDR correction. An intraclass correlation of roughly 96% for TCR richness and an average of roughly 76% across approximately 63 gene segments were obtained from the blinded duplicates. TCRdb retrieved this table from immuneACCESS and kept in-frame rearrangements only. Not all clones are present; in checked studies, unresolved V genes account for under half, and no reason is known for the remainder. The V and J calls and clone size are taken from that table; D and trimming were inferred from the DNA. The sample table records 40,000 or so clones. Roughly 6% of the sample is in the top ten clones.

As for this clone: Its antigen is not yet known. The CDR3 end is not reached by the read, which stops 3 residues before it; the germline J gene fills it in.

This receptor was taken from a woman between 18 and 70 years old with a cervical HPV16 infection that either progressed to CIN3+ or cleared (not recorded which). What was sequenced was blood buffy coat. The chain joins TRBV30 to TRBJ1-5; the D segment could be TRBD1, given 5 matching bases. The CDR3 has the sequence CAWSLGLSNQPQHF. The DNA read from the CDR3 is TGTGCCTGGTCGTTGGGACTAAGCAATCAGCCC.